This T cell receptor beta chain was obtained from a study of coeliac disease. Profiling relied on immunoSEQ multiplex PCR, and the TCRdb table lists in-frame clones only, not all of them. This sample has approximately 6,700 clones; roughly three fifths occur once, and the top ten carry about 3%. General study points: In active celiac disease, intraepithelial and lamina propria TRB and TRG repertoires were less clonal than controls.

Concerning this clone itself: Its antigen remains unknown.

This receptor was obtained from an older woman with active celiac disease. What was sequenced was lamina propria lymphocytes from the gut.

CDR3 sequence: CASNPTRGSGANVLTF. Here the CDR3 DNA reads TGTGCCAGTAACCCTACGCGGGGGTCTGGGGCCAACGTCCTGACTTTC. This chain connects TRBV19 to TRBJ2-6; 7 bases fit TRBD2. The germline CDR1 and CDR2 sequences are LNHDA and SQIVND (reference sequence). Losses at the gene ends were 7 bases for V and 1 base for J; bases not matched to a gene: 7. The CDR3 has 16 amino acids.